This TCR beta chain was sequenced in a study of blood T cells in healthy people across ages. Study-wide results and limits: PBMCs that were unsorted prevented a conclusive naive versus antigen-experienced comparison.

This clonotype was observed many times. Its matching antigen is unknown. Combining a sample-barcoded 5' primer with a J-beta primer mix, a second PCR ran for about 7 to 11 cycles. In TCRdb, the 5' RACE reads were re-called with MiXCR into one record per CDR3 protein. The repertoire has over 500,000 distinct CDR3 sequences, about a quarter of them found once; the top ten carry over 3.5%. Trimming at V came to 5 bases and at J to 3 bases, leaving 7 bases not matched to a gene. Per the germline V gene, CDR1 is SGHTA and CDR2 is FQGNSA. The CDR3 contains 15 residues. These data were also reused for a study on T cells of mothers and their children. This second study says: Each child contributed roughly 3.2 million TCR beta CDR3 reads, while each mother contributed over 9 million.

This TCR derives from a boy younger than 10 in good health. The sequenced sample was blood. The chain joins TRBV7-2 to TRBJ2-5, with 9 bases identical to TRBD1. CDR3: CASSRDRADKETQYF. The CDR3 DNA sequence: TGTGCCAGCAGCCGGGACAGGGCCGACAAAGAGACCCAGTACTTC.